This T cell receptor beta chain was captured by sequencing in a study of shared clonotypes between healthy human individuals. Sequenced by immunoSEQ multiplex PCR; TCRdb stores in-frame clones only, minus some. There are about 1.4 million clones in the sample; around 95% occur only once, and 1.2% lies in the top ten. The CDR3 runs 14 residues. CDR1 SGHDN and CDR2 FVKESK come from the germline V gene. The ends were cut back, 2 bases at V and 6 bases at J, with 11 bases in the middle. Specimen: naive CD4+ T cells sorted from blood. Subset indicated: CD45RA+ positively selected. J is TRBJ2-1 and V is TRBV14, with D possibly TRBD2 on 6 matching bases. The receptor's source is a man aged 25 to 45 in good health. The CDR3 nucleotides are TGTGCCAGCAGCCAAACGGGACTCCTCAATGAGCAGTTCTTC. Translated: CASSQTGLLNEQFF.